Sequencing of this T cell receptor beta chain was carried out in a study of CD8 T cells in Susac syndrome. Random hexamers were used to reverse transcribe the RNA input (roughly 0.5 to 1 ug). Amplification of TCR beta CDR3 across 54 Vbeta and 13 Jbeta was performed with immunoSEQ multiplex PCR. Via MiXCR, TCRdb re-called the immunoSEQ multiplex PCR reads, giving one row per CDR3 protein. The sample lists around 200,000 distinct CDR3 sequences; approximately 95% were seen once. FACS enriched CD8+ TEMRA cells, while bulk CD8+ and CD4+ were negatively isolated. CDR1 and CDR2 (germline): SGHRS, YFSETQ. Trimming removed 5 bases from V and 5 bases from J, with 10 bases in between. CDR3 length: 12 residues.

The gene calls are TRBV5-1 and TRBJ1-2; a possible D gene is TRBD1 (5 bases). The material sequenced was CD4+ T cells from PBMCs. This receptor was obtained from a human donor with multiple sclerosis. The CDR3 spells CASSIRGYGYTF. For the CDR3, the DNA is TGCGCCAGCAGTATTCGGGGGTATGGCTACACCTTC.